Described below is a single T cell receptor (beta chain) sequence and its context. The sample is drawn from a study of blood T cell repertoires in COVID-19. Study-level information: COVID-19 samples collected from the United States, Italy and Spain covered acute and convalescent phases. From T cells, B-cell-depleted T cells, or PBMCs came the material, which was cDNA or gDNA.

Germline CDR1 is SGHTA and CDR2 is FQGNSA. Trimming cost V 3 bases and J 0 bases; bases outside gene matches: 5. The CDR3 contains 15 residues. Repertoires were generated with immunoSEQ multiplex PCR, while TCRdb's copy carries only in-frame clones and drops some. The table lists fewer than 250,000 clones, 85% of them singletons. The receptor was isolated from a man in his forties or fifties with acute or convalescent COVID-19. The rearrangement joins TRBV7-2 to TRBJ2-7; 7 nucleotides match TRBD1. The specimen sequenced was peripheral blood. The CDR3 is CASSLYRGLSYEQYF. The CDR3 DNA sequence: TGTGCCAGCAGCTTGTACAGGGGCCTCTCCTACGAGCAGTACTTC.